Each of the 16 T cell receptor beta chains below was sequenced from the same sample in a study of cytomegalovirus exposure and HLA in healthy donors. Sequenced by immunoSEQ multiplex PCR; TCRdb stores in-frame clones only, minus some. Here the sample spans 250,000 to 300,000 clones, around 87% being singletons. Sequencing was done on a sample of PBMCs. These receptors were obtained from a woman between 18 and 29 years old in good health and CMV-seronegative.

V is TRBV5-8 and J is TRBJ1-5, with TRBD1 matching over 7 bases. Germline CDR1 reads SGHTS; CDR2 reads YDEGEE. The CDR3 spans 15 residues. The V gene end was trimmed by 7 bases and the J gene end by 3 bases; junction bases not matched to a gene: 10. The DNA of the CDR3 is TGTGCCAGCCGCCTCGGGACAGCCAACAATCAGCCCCAGCATTTT. Its protein is CASRLGTANNQPQHF. The variable domain in full, completed from reference TRBV5-8 and TRBJ1-5, reads EAGVTQSPTHLIKTRGQQATLRCSPISGHTSVYWYQQALGLGLQFLLWYDEGEERNRGNFPPRFSGRQFPNYSSELNVNALELEDSALYLCASRLGTANNQPQHFGDGTRLSIL.

The chain joins TRBV25-1 to TRBJ1-5; 7 bases agree with TRBD1. Trimming removed 3 bases from V and 5 bases from J; junction bases left unmatched: 7. CDR3 size: 15 residues. Germline V gives CDR1 MGHDK, CDR2 SYGVNS. The CDR3: CASSDNRGSDQPQHF. The CDR3, as DNA: TGTGCCAGCAGTGACAACAGGGGAAGTGATCAGCCCCAGCATTTT.

This clone was seen a few times. The gene calls are TRBV4-3 and TRBJ1-2; TRBD1 aligns across 7 bases. The germline V gene encodes CDR1 LGHNA and CDR2 YSLEER. The CDR3 is made up of 15 amino acids. V shed 2 bases and J 3 bases; nucleotides not matched to a gene: 6. Here the CDR3 reads CASSQTVTGDYGYTF. The CDR3 nucleotides are TGCGCCAGCAGCCAAACCGTAACAGGGGACTATGGCTACACCTTC.

The chain employs TRBV19 and TRBJ2-4; 7 bases are a match to TRBD1. The V and J ends lost 5 bases and 8 bases, in that order; junction bases with no gene match: 15. This CDR3 is built from 16 residues. The germline V gene has CDR1 LNHDA and CDR2 SQIVND (reference sequence). CDR3 sequence: CASSQLGNRGMDIQYF. The CDR3 nucleotides are TGTGCCAGTAGTCAACTCGGAAACAGGGGCATGGACATTCAGTACTTC.

The rearrangement uses TRBV6-1 and TRBJ2-3, with 12 bases that match TRBD2. The germline gives CDR1 MNHNS, CDR2 SASEGT. The CDR3 is 16 residues long. Unmatched junction bases numbered 8, after V lost 4 bases and J lost 6 bases. CDR3 DNA: TGTGCCAGCAGTGCCCGACTAGCGGGGGACGGGGATACGCAGTATTTT. Translated: CASSARLAGDGDTQYF.

The rearrangement uses TRBV27 and TRBJ2-2; 8 bases are shared with TRBD1. Trimming took 2 bases from V and 4 from J; bases not matched to a gene: 6. Germline assignment: CDR1 MNHEY and CDR2 SMNVEV (reference sequence). The CDR3 loop spans 16 amino acids. CDR3: CASSLRGQVFTGELFF. For the CDR3, the DNA is TGTGCCAGCAGTTTAAGGGGACAGGTTTTCACCGGGGAGCTGTTTTTT.

The V call is TRBV11-2, the J call TRBJ2-1; no definite D call. Germline V gene data show CDR1 as SGHAT and CDR2 as FQNNGV. The CDR3 has 18 residues. Trimming stripped 4 bases from V and 5 bases from J, with 24 bases between. The CDR3 is CASSSAQDHTKHDNEQFF. The CDR3 DNA reads TGTGCCAGCAGCTCAGCACAAGATCACACTAAACACGACAATGAGCAGTTCTTC. The full variable domain, its missing parts supplied by reference TRBV11-2 and TRBJ2-1, is EAGVAQSPRYKIIEKRQSVAFWCNPISGHATLYWYQQILGQGPKLLIQFQNNGVVDDSQLPKDRFSAERLKGVDSTLKIQPAKLEDSAVYLCASSSAQDHTKHDNEQFFGPGTRLTVL.

The count of this clone is one. This chain uses TRBV4-1 with TRBJ2-3; D is ambiguous. The V gene lost 2 bases and the J gene lost 3 bases, with 18 bases spanning the gap. The germline V gene encodes CDR1 MGHRA and CDR2 YSYEKL. The CDR3 is 17 residues long. CDR3 sequence reads: CASSQNRVGILTDTQYF. Written as DNA, the CDR3 is TGCGCCAGCAGCCAAAACAGAGTGGGTATTTTGACAGATACGCAGTATTTT.

The CDR3 loop reads CASSAGLAGGPGRANVLTF. Written as DNA, the CDR3 is TGCGCCAGCAGTGCCGGACTAGCGGGGGGGCCAGGGAGGGCCAACGTCCTGACTTTC. The chain carries TRBV10-2 and TRBJ2-6, with TRBD2 matching 15 bases. Germline V gene sequence: CDR1 WSHSY, CDR2 SAAADI. V was clipped by 4 bases and J by 5 bases; unmatched bases: 9. The CDR3 extends over 19 amino acids.

The V gene is TRBV18, the J gene TRBJ1-1; no clear D. Germline CDR1 is KGHSH and CDR2 is LQKENI. CDR3 length equals 12 residues. Trimming removed 5 bases at V and 1 base at J, with 5 bases between. The CDR3 loop is CASSSGNTEAFF. CDR3 in DNA: TGTGCCAGCTCATCGGGGAACACTGAAGCTTTCTTT.

This clone was counted once. The chain combines TRBV5-8 with TRBJ2-1; TRBD2 might be the D (5 bases). Germline V gene data show CDR1 as SGHTS and CDR2 as YDEGEE. The CDR3 extends over 13 amino acids. Trimming took 0 bases from V and 9 from J, leaving 10 bases between them. The DNA of the CDR3 is TGTGCCAGCAGCTTGGCCTGGAGGCCTGAGCAGTTCTTC. Its protein is CASSLAWRPEQFF.

The V and J genes are TRBV30 and TRBJ2-7; a weak D match, TRBD2 (7 bases). V was pared by 4 bases and J by 9 bases, with 13 bases between. The CDR3 totals 11 residues. The germline V gene encodes CDR1 GTSNPN and CDR2 SVGIG (reference sequence). The CDR3 region is CAWIRGGAQYF. DNA of the CDR3: TGTGCCTGGATTAGGGGGGGTGCGCAGTACTTC.

On this clone itself: The same CDR3 can be traced to other DNA sequences in this sample. The rearrangement joins TRBV29-1 to TRBJ1-1; D unclear. This CDR3 is built from 12 residues. The germline CDR1 and CDR2 sequences are SQVTM and ANQGSEA. Trimming stripped 4 bases from V and 0 bases from J, with 6 bases between. In nucleotides, the CDR3 is TGCAGCGTTGGCCAGATGAACACTGAAGCTTTCTTT. Protein sequence: CSVGQMNTEAFF.

The rearrangement links TRBV29-1 to TRBJ1-1; 10 bases match TRBD1. This CDR3 spans 13 amino acids. From germline, CDR1 is SQVTM and CDR2 ANQGSEA. V dropped 7 bases and J dropped 4; count of bases not matched to a gene: 6. The CDR3 nucleotides read TGCAGCGCCCAGACAGGGGGCGGCACTGAAGCTTTCTTT. Residues: CSAQTGGGTEAFF.

The CDR3 loop reads CASSLAGTSSLSEQFF. As DNA, the CDR3 is TGCGCCAGCTCCCTCGCGGGGACTAGCTCTCTAAGTGAGCAGTTCTTC. The chain combines TRBV5-1 with TRBJ2-1; 9 nucleotides align to TRBD2. V gave up 7 bases and J gave up 9 bases; unmatched junction bases: 17. Germline loops: CDR1 SGHRS, CDR2 YFSETQ. CDR3 length: 16 residues.

The genes are TRBV7-9 and TRBJ2-3, with 12 bases fitting TRBD2. Germline V gene lookup returns CDR1 SEHNR and CDR2 FQNEAQ (reference sequence). The CDR3 is made up of 17 amino acids. J was trimmed by 4 bases and V by 2 bases; bases with no gene match: 7. CDR3 nucleotide sequence: TGTGCCAGCAGCTTAAGTTCTAGCGGGGGGGCCTCAGATACGCAGTATTTT. Protein: CASSLSSSGGASDTQYF.